This T cell receptor (beta chain) derives from a study of patients and donors after allogeneic stem cell transplantation (dated by TCRdb to 2019 to 2021). A few counts support this clonotype. Its antigen specificity is not known. No much larger clonotype is one base removed from it; base qualities were not supplied. Preparation of the library involved RT-PCR. The instrument was a NextSeq 550. The raw public reads went through TCRdb reprocessing: fastp at Q25, MiXCR clone calling, in-frame beta chains kept. Rows are unified per CDR3 protein, each entry keeping the most common DNA and genes. The sample table shows approximately 200,000 distinct CDR3 sequences, and approximately 14% are seen once. Around 10% of the sample is in the top ten clones. This sequence was found in a human donor who was either an allogeneic HSCT recipient or a stem cell or donor lymphocyte infusion donor (not recorded which). It is not recorded whose cells these are; they may come from a transplant donor. Sequencing input: blood, either unsorted or a sorted T cell fraction (not recorded which).

CDR3 protein: CASSQDLSQGAGGYTF. At the DNA level, the sequence is TGTGCCAGCAGCCAAGATCTTTCACAGGGGGCGGGCGGCTACACCTTC. This receptor chain uses TRBV4-2 and TRBJ1-2, and 9 junction bases match TRBD1. The germline V gene specifies LGHNA as CDR1 and YNFKEQ as CDR2. Trimming takes 0 bases off V and 8 bases off J; junction bases not matched to a gene: 10. Its CDR3 holds 16 amino acids, cysteine through phenylalanine. Here the CDR3 DNA is all that survives: 48 bases in frame from base 1.